This passage covers 3 T cell receptor beta chains from one sample sequenced in a study of shared T cell receptors in the human thymus. Assay used: immunoSEQ multiplex PCR; TCRdb lists only in-frame clones, some missing. The repertoire holds roughly 700,000 clones, with roughly 90% as singletons. The same specimen was also included in a second study, on human thymus T cells.

The sample was thymocytes. All receptors derive from a boy in the first two years of life with a congenital heart defect.

In its sample, this clone was seen once. The rearrangement joins TRBV6-1 to TRBJ2-5; D remains ambiguous. Germline loops: CDR1 MNHNS, CDR2 SASEGT. The CDR3 spans 14 residues. V was clipped by 1 base and J by 1 base, with 7 bases between them. The CDR3 DNA sequence: TGTGCCAGCAGTGAAGTGGGCCCCCAAGAGACCCAGTACTTC. Protein sequence: CASSEVGPQETQYF.

CDR3 in amino acids: CASSFRGGQMEGYTF. The CDR3, as DNA: TGTGCCAGCAGTTTTAGGGGGGGGCAGATGGAAGGCTACACCTTC. J is TRBJ1-2 and V is TRBV27; TRBD1 is a possible D gene (6 bases). Trimming removed 3 bases from V and 8 bases from J, with 19 bases in between. CDR1 and CDR2 from the germline V gene are MNHEY and SMNVEV (reference sequence). This CDR3 contains 15 residues.

V gene TRBV11-2 combines with J gene TRBJ2-5, with 11 bases aligning to TRBD2. CDR3 length: 14 amino acids. With 4 bases clipped from V and 6 bases from J, the junction kept 4 bases outside the gene matches. Germline loops: CDR1 SGHAT, CDR2 FQNNGV. CDR3 DNA sequence: TGTGCCAGCAGCTCCAGGACTAGCGGGCAGACCCAGTACTTC. Translating it yields CASSSRTSGQTQYF.